The table lists the clone carrying this T cell receptor (beta chain) with many counts. The antigen is undetermined. These data come from a study of T cell repertoires in cytomegalovirus infection. Across the study: It can be stated that public TCR beta signatures indicated CMV infection as well as a matching HLA type. Broader study findings: The study found HLA-C-restricted CMV-specific TCR beta clonotypes dominating the ex vivo response.

Germline CDR1 DFQATT, CDR2 SNEGSKA (reference sequence). V dropped 2 bases and J dropped 3; count of bases not matched to a gene: 7. The CDR3 has 16 residues. TCRdb re-derived calls from the reads in MiXCR, one entry per CDR3 protein. The sample carries about 740,000 distinct CDR3 sequences, roughly 35% recorded once. The sample taken for sequencing was PBMCs. The rearrangement uses TRBV20-1 and TRBJ2-1; 10 bases match TRBD2. The TCR comes from a human donor in good health (CMV status not recorded). Some clones in this sample may be carry-over from other donors' samples. CDR3 nucleotide sequence: TGCAGTGCTAGACTAGCGGGGGCTAAAATCTACAATGAGCAGTTCTTC. Translation gives CSARLAGAKIYNEQFF.